These 22 T cell receptor beta chains came from one sample sequenced in a study of T cells after posttransplantation cyclophosphamide. Clones were sequenced by immunoSEQ multiplex PCR, and TCRdb holds only the in-frame ones, with some missing. Among about 12,000 clones listed, over 80% were seen once. A marrow graft followed busulfan-fludarabine conditioning, with cyclophosphamide on days +3 and +4. The sequenced sample was PBMCs, obtained after allogeneic stem cell transplant with posttransplant cyclophosphamide. The receptor source for this set is a female patient aged 25-39 years who received an allogeneic stem cell transplant from an unrelated donor, was CMV-positive, and had no GVHD. Some T cells may trace back to the graft donor.

The chain carries TRBV7-8 and TRBJ2-7, with 10 bases identical to TRBD1. The trim removed 2 bases at V and 7 bases at J, leaving 11 bases unmatched. This CDR3 contains 16 residues. From germline, CDR1 is SGHVS and CDR2 FQNEAQ. Here the CDR3 DNA reads TGTGCCAGCAGCTTAAGGCGGGACAGGGGATCTCAAGAGCAGTACTTC. Translated, it gives CASSLRRDRGSQEQYF.

The chain has TRBV19 and TRBJ1-5, with D maybe TRBD1 (5 bases). The germline gives CDR1 LNHDA, CDR2 SQIVND (reference sequence). The CDR3 has 17 amino acids. The V gene lost 3 bases and the J gene lost 2 bases, with 17 bases spanning the gap. The CDR3 bases are TGTGCCAGTAGTATGGGGACTTGGGGGGAGGGCAATCAGCCCCAGCATTTT. Residues: CASSMGTWGEGNQPQHF.

The gene calls are TRBV27 and TRBJ1-6; maybe TRBD1 (5 bases). Between the trimmed V and J ends, which lost 6 bases and 4 bases, there was a span of 13 bases. Germline V gene lookup returns CDR1 MNHEY and CDR2 SMNVEV (reference sequence). There are 15 residues in the CDR3. The CDR3 reads CASSTPGGYNSPLHF. Written as DNA, the CDR3 is TGTGCCAGCAGCACCCCGGGGGGTTATAATTCACCCCTCCACTTT.

This clone was found a few times. This sequence joins TRBV10-2 and TRBJ2-5, with a tentative D call TRBD2 (6 bases). Germline values: CDR1 WSHSY, CDR2 SAAADI. The CDR3 extends over 12 amino acids. Deletions cut 5 bases from V and 5 bases from J, with 9 bases between. The CDR3 region is CASSPAGETQYF. The CDR3 DNA is TGCGCCAGCAGTCCGGCGGGGGAGACCCAGTACTTC.

On this clone itself: The germline gene is not matched at one end of the junction; a read error may be the cause. The V and J genes are TRBV4-2 and TRBJ2-5; TRBD1 matches at 7 bases. CDR1 is LGHNA, CDR2 YNFKEQ, per germline. The CDR3 extends over 14 amino acids. Here the CDR3 reads CASSPRDSQGTQYF. As DNA, the CDR3 is TGTGCCAGCAGCCCCCGGGACAGCCAAGGGACCCAGTACTTC.

This chain links TRBV28 with TRBJ2-2; 10 bases are shared with TRBD2. The CDR3 runs to 20 residues. Germline values: CDR1 MDHEN, CDR2 SYDVKM. The junction had 11 bases not matched to a gene; V was cut back by 1 base and J by 0 bases. CDR3 sequence (DNA): TGTGCCAGCAGTTTATTCTTCCGATCTAGCGGGAGCGCGAACACCGGGGAGCTGTTTTTT. Translating it yields CASSLFFRSSGSANTGELFF. The full variable domain, its missing parts supplied by reference TRBV28 and TRBJ2-2, is DVKVTQSSRYLVKRTGEKVFLECVQDMDHENMFWYRQDPGLGLRLIYFSYDVKMKEKGDIPEGYSVSREKKERFSLILESASTNQTSMYLCASSLFFRSSGSANTGELFFGEGSRLTVL.

The chain recombines TRBV30 with TRBJ1-2, with 7 bases matching TRBD1. Per germline, CDR1 GTSNPN and CDR2 SVGIG (reference sequence). Trimming at V came to 3 bases and at J to 3 bases, leaving 4 bases not matched to a gene. The CDR3 is 13 residues long. In DNA form, the CDR3 reads TGTGCCTGGAGGGGGGACAGCTACTATGGCTACACCTTC. Protein: CAWRGDSYYGYTF.

The CDR3 DNA follows: TGTGCCAGCTCACCACCGTACGCCGGGACAGGGTCTCCCGAGGAGCAGTACTTC. Encoded protein: CASSPPYAGTGSPEEQYF. The genes are TRBV18 and TRBJ2-5, with TRBD1 identical over 9 bases. The V segment lost 0 bases and the J segment 11 bases; nucleotides outside the gene matches: 19. The CDR3 covers 18 residues. The germline V gene encodes CDR1 KGHSH and CDR2 LQKENI.

This chain links TRBV11-2 with TRBJ2-7; maybe TRBD2 (5 bases). This CDR3 contains 14 residues. Germline lookup yields CDR1 SGHAT and CDR2 FQNNGV. Trimming took 3 bases from V and 1 from J, leaving 10 bases between them. DNA for the CDR3: TGTGCCAGCAGCTTCAGGCGGGCTTCCTACGAGCAGTACTTC. This encodes CASSFRRASYEQYF.

This clone was counted a single time. This chain joins TRBV18 and TRBJ1-3, with a tentative D call TRBD1 (6 bases). Germline V gives CDR1 KGHSH, CDR2 LQKENI. The CDR3 is 12 residues long. V shed 6 bases and J shed 10 bases, with 13 bases lying between them. The CDR3 protein is CASSRPQGTIYF. The CDR3 DNA reads TGTGCCAGCTCCCGACCACAGGGAACCATATATTTT.

The chain joins TRBV29-1 to TRBJ2-1, with a weak D call TRBD1 (6 bases). The CDR3 is 12 amino acids. Germline CDR1 and CDR2: SQVTM and ANQGSEA. V lost 7 bases and J lost 6, with 13 bases in between. CDR3 DNA sequence: TGCAGCGCTCAGGGGTCGGGCAATGAGCAGTTCTTC. This codes for CSAQGSGNEQFF.

This rearrangement joins TRBV5-1 to TRBJ1-1, with 7 positions matching TRBD1. Looked up from germline, CDR1 is SGHRS and CDR2 is YFSETQ. Germline trimming cut 4 bases from V and 11 bases from J; bases unmatched to any gene: 23. The CDR3 extends over 17 amino acids. The DNA for the CDR3 is TGCGCCAGCAGCCCCTGGAGACAGGGAACCAGGGTATATGGGGCTTTCTTT. Its protein is CASSPWRQGTRVYGAFF.

The chain uses TRBV11-2 and TRBJ2-5; 7 bases fit TRBD2. Germline CDR1 SGHAT, CDR2 FQNNGV. Losses at the gene ends were 5 bases for V and 5 bases for J; bases not matched to a gene: 11. The CDR3 loop spans 15 amino acids. CDR3 sequence reads: CASSPGAGLPETQYF. The DNA of the CDR3 is TGTGCCAGCAGCCCCGGAGCGGGGTTACCGGAGACCCAGTACTTC.

The J gene is TRBJ2-7, the V gene TRBV18; 7 bases align to TRBD1. Germline CDR1 and CDR2: KGHSH and LQKENI. The V segment lost 5 bases and the J segment 6 bases; nucleotides outside the gene matches: 13. The CDR3 length is 15 residues. The CDR3 nucleotides are TGTGCCAGCTCATTGGGACAGATAACGCTCTCCGAGCAGTACTTC. Translating it yields CASSLGQITLSEQYF.

As to this clone: Within the sample, other DNA sequences also encode this same CDR3. This chain joins TRBV18 and TRBJ2-7; 8 bases line up with TRBD1. Looked up from germline, CDR1 is KGHSH and CDR2 is LQKENI. The CDR3 totals 16 residues. Germline trimming cut 3 bases from V and 3 bases from J; bases unmatched to any gene: 10. The CDR3 protein is CASSPPSGQGYYEQYF. For the CDR3, the DNA is TGTGCCAGCTCACCCCCGTCAGGACAGGGATACTACGAGCAGTACTTC.

This rearrangement joins TRBV28 to TRBJ1-5; a possible D gene is TRBD1 (6 bases). The germline gives CDR1 MDHEN, CDR2 SYDVKM. The CDR3 is 16 amino acids. Trimming cost V 6 bases and J 0 bases, with 15 bases left between them. The CDR3 DNA is TGTGCCAGCAGCAGGGGTGGCAGCAATAGCAATCAGCCCCAGCATTTT. This translates into CASSRGGSNSNQPQHF.

The gene calls are TRBV2 and TRBJ2-2, with D maybe TRBD2 (5 bases). V was shortened by 0 bases and J by 10 bases, with 18 bases between the two germline ends. CDR3 length: 16 amino acids. Germline V gene data show CDR1 as SNHLY and CDR2 as FYNNEI. CDR3 loop: CASSEARGSYIEELFF. The CDR3 DNA sequence: TGTGCCAGCAGTGAAGCGCGAGGGAGCTACATAGAGGAGCTGTTTTTT.

This clone occurred once. The J gene is TRBJ2-2, the V gene TRBV5-1, with TRBD2 as a possible D gene (5 bases). Germline CDR1 is SGHRS and CDR2 is YFSETQ. The CDR3 spans 18 residues. Trimming cost V 0 bases and J 4 bases, with 19 bases left between them. CDR3 sequence (DNA): TGCGCCAGCAGCTTGGGCCCCCCTATAGGCCGGGGCACCGGGGAGCTGTTTTTT. This translates into CASSLGPPIGRGTGELFF.

The rearrangement joins TRBV6-4 to TRBJ2-6; D may be TRBD1 (5 bases). The CDR3 covers 17 residues. Germline CDR1 and CDR2: MRHNA and SNTAGT. V lost 0 bases and J 0 bases, leaving 9 bases between the germline ends. This chain's CDR3 is CASSDSETGSGANVLTF. In DNA, the CDR3 is TGTGCCAGCAGTGACTCGGAAACAGGCTCTGGGGCCAACGTCCTGACTTTC.

V and J are TRBV28 and TRBJ1-1; tentative D call: TRBD1 (6 bases). Trimming took off 1 base at V and 1 base at J, with 7 bases between the two ends. This CDR3 region has 14 residues. The germline CDR1 and CDR2 sequences are MDHEN and SYDVKM. The CDR3 sequence is CASSLSDRNTEAFF. The CDR3 DNA is TGTGCCAGCAGTTTATCGGACAGGAACACTGAAGCTTTCTTT. The full variable domain, completed using reference TRBV28 and TRBJ1-1, is DVKVTQSSRYLVKRTGEKVFLECVQDMDHENMFWYRQDPGLGLRLIYFSYDVKMKEKGDIPEGYSVSREKKERFSLILESASTNQTSMYLCASSLSDRNTEAFFGQGTRLTVV.

This chain uses TRBV5-1 with TRBJ1-1; D remains ambiguous. The CDR3 consists of 11 residues. From germline, CDR1 is SGHRS and CDR2 YFSETQ. The V and J ends lost 2 bases and 5 bases respectively, with 4 bases between them. CDR3 sequence (DNA): TGCGCCAGCAGCTTCGGTACTGAAGCTTTCTTT. Its protein is CASSFGTEAFF.

CDR3 DNA sequence: TGTGCCAGCAGTTTACTGGGACAGGGGAGTCGGGGCTACACCTTC. Its translation: CASSLLGQGSRGYTF. This sequence joins TRBV27 and TRBJ1-2; TRBD1 matches 10 bases. Germline CDR1 and CDR2: MNHEY and SMNVEV (reference sequence). The V segment lost 2 bases and the J segment 8 bases; nucleotides outside the gene matches: 8. The CDR3 is 15 residues long.